In this sample, the clone carrying this T cell receptor (beta chain) turned up once. Its specificity is not known. These data belong to a study of a mutant IDH1 vaccine in newly diagnosed glioma. General study findings and limits: In around 93% of patients, immune responses induced by the vaccine occurred.

Stated time point: week 23, last vaccination. Every single dose of the vaccine, 300 ug of mutant IDH1 20-mer peptide, came with topical imiquimod. Method: immunoSEQ multiplex PCR; TCRdb's copy keeps in-frame clones and lacks some. Of tens of thousands of clones in the sample, approximately 89% were seen once. Trimming removed 4 bases at V and 0 bases at J, with 14 bases between. This CDR3 is built from 16 residues. Germline V lookup: CDR1 LGHNA, CDR2 YNFKEQ. The V call is TRBV4-2, the J call TRBJ2-3, with D possibly being TRBD1 or TRBD2 (7 bases each). This sequence was found in a woman aged 45-65 years with glioma. Specimen: PBMCs, collected from a glioma patient whose treatment included an IDH1 peptide vaccine. Here the CDR3 reads CASSPYRGGSTDTQYF. In nucleotides, the CDR3 is TGTGCCAGCAGCCCATACAGGGGAGGGAGCACAGATACGCAGTATTTT.